This is a list of T cell receptor beta chains from one sample in a study of cytomegalovirus exposure and HLA in healthy donors. Profiled with immunoSEQ multiplex PCR; TCRdb holds only in-frame clones, not every one. The table records some 170,000 clones, roughly four fifths of them present only once. Sequences were obtained from PBMCs. The receptor set was obtained from a girl aged 2 to 10 in good health and CMV-seropositive. Both conserved end residues are trimmed from each CDR3. The D gene is left open where the match is weak.

v_gene	d_gene	j_gene	CDR3aa
TRBV4-1	NA	TRBJ2-7	ASSQLIITVYEQY
TRBV20-1	NA	TRBJ2-3	SASLTDTQY
TRBV28	NA	TRBJ2-5	VSRPTPTRRGGEEQY
TRBV30	TRBD2	TRBJ2-3	AWSRAGSGRPPDTQY
TRBV4-1	TRBD2	TRBJ2-2	ASSQREVSTGELF
TRBV5-8	NA	TRBJ2-3	ASSLAVDTQY
TRBV4-1	TRBD1	TRBJ1-4	ASSQVGTESEKLF
TRBV6-1	NA	TRBJ1-5	ASSDLRGGLVGQPQH
TRBV21-1	NA	TRBJ2-3	ASSEDYCTDTQY
TRBV7-2	NA	TRBJ1-1	ASSLMVSTEAF
TRBV19	TRBD1	TRBJ2-3	ASSTEDRESTDTQY
TRBV30	TRBD1	TRBJ1-5	AWDRDRATQPQH
TRBV4-2	NA	TRBJ1-5	ASSQGGQPQH
TRBV30	TRBD1	TRBJ1-3	ALTGLGNTIY
TRBV28	TRBD2	TRBJ2-1	ASNQGGTRLWAEQF
TRBV30	TRBD2	TRBJ2-7	AWANSGRGEQY
TRBV5-6	NA	TRBJ2-7	ASSFAVRGGNEQY
TRBV5-1	TRBD1	TRBJ1-2	ASRSTGPNYGYT
TRBV19	TRBD2	TRBJ2-3	ASSILGGTADTQY
TRBV5-7	NA	TRBJ2-1	ASSLGHSYNEQF
TRBV15	NA	TRBJ2-1	ATSRDLEGGAPYNEQF
TRBV19	NA	TRBJ1-3	ASSINISGNTIY
TRBV2	NA	TRBJ1-4	ASSSRSVGGSEKLF
TRBV6-1	NA	TRBJ2-3	ASSDQADTQY
TRBV9	TRBD1	TRBJ2-5	ASSSPETGGPQETQY
TRBV4-1	TRBD2	TRBJ2-7	ASSQGLAGTYEQY
TRBV28	NA	TRBJ1-5	ASSPGARGYQPQH
TRBV30	NA	TRBJ2-1	AWMGEEFYNEQF
TRBV28	NA	TRBJ2-7	ASSSSYEQY
TRBV7-9	NA	TRBJ2-6	ASSLAVGRLT
TRBV18	TRBD2	TRBJ2-2	ASSPGTSGSMNTGELF
TRBV10-3	TRBD1	TRBJ1-6	AISGDRGDSPLH
TRBV6-6	NA	TRBJ1-3	ASLERGGSGNTIY
TRBV19	NA	TRBJ2-1	ASRMRRGRSSYNEQF
TRBV6-1	TRBD2	TRBJ2-3	ASRLAGGFTDTQY
TRBV30	NA	TRBJ1-1	AWSLGEGTEAF
TRBV5-1	NA	TRBJ2-1	ASSLEDGIGQF